The 12 T cell receptor beta chains presented below share a single source sample, sequenced in a study of shared T cell receptors in the human thymus. Sequenced by immunoSEQ multiplex PCR; TCRdb stores in-frame clones only, minus some. The sample lists some 700,000 clones, 70% to 90% occurring once. These records were also assigned to another study, of human thymus T cells.

The sequenced sample was thymocytes. These receptors came from a boy under two years old with a congenital heart defect.

This chain joins TRBV2 and TRBJ2-1; the match to TRBD1 covers 9 bases. The junction had 7 bases not matched to a gene; V was cut back by 7 bases and J by 0 bases. The length of the CDR3 is 16 residues. Germline V gene lookup returns CDR1 SNHLY and CDR2 FYNNEI. The CDR3 DNA sequence: TGTGCCAGCATCCCCGGGACAGGGAGCTCCTACAATGAGCAGTTCTTC. Translating it yields CASIPGTGSSYNEQFF.

The chain employs TRBV30 and TRBJ2-3; D might be TRBD2 (7 bases). The V end lost 1 base, the J end lost 4 bases, and 36 bases lay between the germline ends. Germline V gene lookup returns CDR1 GTSNPN and CDR2 SVGIG (reference sequence). CDR3 length: 22 residues. CDR3 sequence reads: CAWSATRAGGEKDGRRADTQYF. The CDR3, as DNA: TGTGCCTGGAGTGCTACACGAGCCGGGGGCGAAAAGGACGGGAGGCGCGCAGATACGCAGTATTTT.

The chain has TRBV7-9 and TRBJ2-7; 14 bases line up with TRBD2. Looked up from germline, CDR1 is SEHNR and CDR2 is FQNEAQ (reference sequence). Trimming took 4 bases from V and 4 from J; bases not matched to a gene: 9. The length of the CDR3 is 17 residues. CDR3 protein: CASSSSPGTSGSYEQYF. Written as DNA, the CDR3 is TGTGCCAGCAGCTCAAGCCCCGGGACTAGCGGGAGTTACGAGCAGTACTTC. Based on the CDR3 plus reference TRBV7-9 and TRBJ2-7, the full variable domain is DTGVSQNPRHKITKRGQNVTFRCDPISEHNRLYWYRQTLGQGPEFLTYFQNEAQLEKSRLLSDRFSAERPKGSFSTLEIQRTEQGDSAMYLCASSSSPGTSGSYEQYFGPGTRLTVT.

The gene calls are TRBV2 and TRBJ2-3; TRBD2 matches 7 bases. Per germline, CDR1 SNHLY and CDR2 FYNNEI. Trimming cost V 5 bases and J 1 base; bases outside gene matches: 6. The CDR3 has 15 amino acids. The DNA for the CDR3 is TGTGCCAGCAGTATCGGGACTACTCGCACAGATACGCAGTATTTT. This codes for CASSIGTTRTDTQYF.

The V call is TRBV14, the J call TRBJ2-2; perhaps TRBD1 as D (6 bases). Germline V gene lookup returns CDR1 SGHDN and CDR2 FVKESK. The CDR3 consists of 14 residues. V lost 4 bases and J 3 bases, leaving 9 bases between the germline ends. CDR3 nucleotide sequence: TGTGCCAGCAGCCGGGACAATCACACCGGGGAGCTGTTTTTT. It yields the protein CASSRDNHTGELFF. The whole variable domain, remainder taken from reference TRBV14 and TRBJ2-2, is EAGVTQFPSHSVIEKGQTVTLRCDPISGHDNLYWYRRVMGKEIKFLLHFVKESKQDESGMPNNRFLAERTGGTYSTLKVQPAELEDSGVYFCASSRDNHTGELFFGEGSRLTVL.

The rearrangement uses TRBV29-1 and TRBJ2-3, with 7 nucleotides matching TRBD2. The CDR3 runs to 14 residues. Germline V gene data show CDR1 as SQVTM and CDR2 as ANQGSEA. The junction had 7 bases not matched to a gene; V was cut back by 7 bases and J by 0 bases. The CDR3 DNA is TGCAGCGGGGGGGGGAAGACTAGCACAGATACGCAGTATTTT. Translated: CSGGGKTSTDTQYF.

This clone appeared a single time. The chain uses TRBV9 and TRBJ2-3; 7 bases agree with TRBD2. The germline gives CDR1 SGDLS, CDR2 YYNGEE. V was clipped by 3 bases and J by 5 bases; unmatched bases: 15. The CDR3 covers 17 residues. CDR3: CASSDRLAATAGDTQYF. CDR3 nucleotide sequence: TGTGCCAGCAGCGACAGACTAGCAGCAACGGCGGGAGATACGCAGTATTTT.

The J gene is TRBJ1-5, the V gene TRBV6-5; D might be TRBD1 (6 bases). CDR3 length equals 14 residues. CDR1 and CDR2 (germline): MNHEY, SVGAGI. Trimming cost V 6 bases and J 6 bases, with 15 bases left between them. CDR3 sequence reads: CASSLGQKGQPQHF. The CDR3 DNA reads as TGTGCCAGCAGCCTTGGACAGAAAGGTCAGCCCCAGCATTTT.

V gene TRBV28 combines with J gene TRBJ2-7, with 8 bases matching TRBD2. This CDR3 spans 17 amino acids. Per the germline V gene, CDR1 is MDHEN and CDR2 is SYDVKM. V dropped 5 bases and J dropped 4; count of bases not matched to a gene: 16. In DNA form, the CDR3 reads TGTGCCAGCAGTCACCTCCCCAGCGGGAGTCGGGATTACGAGCAGTACTTC. It is translated as CASSHLPSGSRDYEQYF.

The rearrangement links TRBV28 to TRBJ2-3; no firm D call. Trimming pared 5 bases from V and 4 bases from J, leaving 13 bases between. The CDR3 loop spans 14 amino acids. CDR1 is MDHEN, CDR2 SYDVKM, per germline. The CDR3 protein is CASSAAKSPDTQYF. CDR3 bases: TGTGCCAGCAGTGCGGCGAAGTCCCCAGATACGCAGTATTTT.

The rearrangement links TRBV15 to TRBJ1-3; D is unresolved. V was trimmed by 0 bases and J by 6 bases, leaving 12 bases between them. CDR1 is LNHNV, CDR2 YYDKDF, per germline (reference sequence). The CDR3 runs to 15 residues. The CDR3 DNA reads as TGTGCCACCAGCAGAGATCGAAACGGAGCAAACACCATATATTTT. Amino acids: CATSRDRNGANTIYF.

V is TRBV5-5 and J is TRBJ2-7; 9 bases are a match to TRBD1. This CDR3 comprises 15 residues. CDR1 is SGHKS, CDR2 YYEKEE, per germline (reference sequence). The V segment lost 0 bases and the J segment 5 bases; nucleotides outside the gene matches: 6. CDR3 nucleotides: TGTGCCAGCAGCTTGGTTCGGGACAGGGTCGACGAGCAGTACTTC. It translates to CASSLVRDRVDEQYF.